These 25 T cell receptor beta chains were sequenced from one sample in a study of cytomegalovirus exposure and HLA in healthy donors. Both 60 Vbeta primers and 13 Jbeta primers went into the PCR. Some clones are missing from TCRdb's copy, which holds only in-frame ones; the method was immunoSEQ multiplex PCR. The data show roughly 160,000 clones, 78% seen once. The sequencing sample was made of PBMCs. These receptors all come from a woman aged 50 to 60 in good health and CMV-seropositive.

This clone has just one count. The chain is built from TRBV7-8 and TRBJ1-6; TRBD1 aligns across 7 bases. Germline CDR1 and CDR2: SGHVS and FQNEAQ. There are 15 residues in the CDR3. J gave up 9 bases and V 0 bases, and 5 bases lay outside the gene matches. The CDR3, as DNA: TGTGCCAGCAGCTTAGCAGGGGACAGCCTTTCACCCCTCCACTTT. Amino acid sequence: CASSLAGDSLSPLHF.

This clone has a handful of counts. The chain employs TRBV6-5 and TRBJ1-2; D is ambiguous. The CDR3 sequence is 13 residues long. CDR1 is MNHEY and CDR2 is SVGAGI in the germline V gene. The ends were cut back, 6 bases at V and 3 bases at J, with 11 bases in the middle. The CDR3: CASRAREDYGYTF. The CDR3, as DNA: TGTGCCAGCAGAGCCCGGGAAGACTATGGCTACACCTTC.

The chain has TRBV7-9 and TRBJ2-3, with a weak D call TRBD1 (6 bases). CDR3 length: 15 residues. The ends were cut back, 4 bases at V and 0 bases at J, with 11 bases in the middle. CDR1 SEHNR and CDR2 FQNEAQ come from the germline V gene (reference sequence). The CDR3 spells CASSSRGISTDTQYF. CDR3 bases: TGTGCCAGCAGCTCCAGGGGTATCAGCACAGATACGCAGTATTTT.

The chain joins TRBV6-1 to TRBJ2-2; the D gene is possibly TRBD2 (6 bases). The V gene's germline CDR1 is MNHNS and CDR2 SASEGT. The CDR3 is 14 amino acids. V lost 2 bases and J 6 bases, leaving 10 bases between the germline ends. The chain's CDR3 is CASSERRGPGELFF. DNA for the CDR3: TGTGCCAGCAGTGAAAGGAGGGGCCCCGGGGAGCTGTTTTTT.

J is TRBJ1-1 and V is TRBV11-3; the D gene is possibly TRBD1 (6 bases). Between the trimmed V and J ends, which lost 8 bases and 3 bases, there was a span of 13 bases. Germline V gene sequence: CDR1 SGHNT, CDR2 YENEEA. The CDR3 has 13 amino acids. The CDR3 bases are TGTGCCAGCGGGTTGGGGGGGCACACTGAAGCTTTCTTT. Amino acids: CASGLGGHTEAFF.

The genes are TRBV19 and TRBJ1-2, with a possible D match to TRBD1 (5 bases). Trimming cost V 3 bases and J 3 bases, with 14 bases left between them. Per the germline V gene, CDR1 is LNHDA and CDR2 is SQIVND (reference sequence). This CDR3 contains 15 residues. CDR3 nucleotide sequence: TGTGCCAGTAGTATTTTTTGGGGGGTAGACTATGGCTACACCTTC. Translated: CASSIFWGVDYGYTF.

Here the CDR3 reads CASSLPQRNYGYTF. The CDR3, as DNA: TGTGCCAGCAGCTTGCCCCAGAGGAACTATGGCTACACCTTC. The chain links TRBV5-6 to TRBJ1-2; D remains unclear. V lost 1 base and J lost 2, with 9 bases in between. This CDR3 is built from 14 residues. Germline V gives CDR1 SGHDT, CDR2 YYEEEE.

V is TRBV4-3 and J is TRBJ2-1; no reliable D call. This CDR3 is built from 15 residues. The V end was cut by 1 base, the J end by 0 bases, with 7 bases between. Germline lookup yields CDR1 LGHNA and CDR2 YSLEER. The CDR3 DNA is TGCGCCAGCAGCCAAGGGCGGAGCTCCTACAATGAGCAGTTCTTC. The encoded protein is CASSQGRSSYNEQFF.

The CDR3 protein is CASRRLAGGTGELFF. CDR3 in DNA: TGTGCCAGTAGGAGACTAGCGGGGGGCACCGGGGAGCTGTTTTTT. This sequence joins TRBV19 and TRBJ2-2, with 13 bases aligning to TRBD2. Losses at the gene ends were 6 bases for V and 4 bases for J; bases not matched to a gene: 2. CDR3 length: 15 amino acids. CDR1 and CDR2 from the germline V gene are LNHDA and SQIVND (reference sequence). Based on the CDR3 plus reference TRBV19 and TRBJ2-2, the full variable domain is DGGITQSPKYLFRKEGQNVTLSCEQNLNHDAMYWYRQDPGQGLRLIYYSQIVNDFQKGDIAEGYSVSREKKESFPLTVTSAQKNPTAFYLCASRRLAGGTGELFFGEGSRLTVL.

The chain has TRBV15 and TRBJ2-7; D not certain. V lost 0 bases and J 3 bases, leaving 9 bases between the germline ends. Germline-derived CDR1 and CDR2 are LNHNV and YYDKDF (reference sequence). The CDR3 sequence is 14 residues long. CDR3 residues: CATSRDIGGYEQYF. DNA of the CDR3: TGTGCCACCAGCAGAGATATCGGCGGCTACGAGCAGTACTTC.

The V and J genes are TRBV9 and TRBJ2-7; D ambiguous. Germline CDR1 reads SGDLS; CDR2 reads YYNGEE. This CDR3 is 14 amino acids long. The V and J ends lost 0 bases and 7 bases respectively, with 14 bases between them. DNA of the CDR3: TGTGCCAGCAGCGTAGATGGCTCCGCCGGGGAGCAGTACTTC. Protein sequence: CASSVDGSAGEQYF.

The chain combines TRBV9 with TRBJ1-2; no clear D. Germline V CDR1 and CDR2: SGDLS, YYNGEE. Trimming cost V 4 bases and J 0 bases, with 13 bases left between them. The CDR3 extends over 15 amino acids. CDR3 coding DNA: TGTGCCAGCAGCACTAGGACTCAAGCTAACTATGGCTACACCTTC. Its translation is CASSTRTQANYGYTF.

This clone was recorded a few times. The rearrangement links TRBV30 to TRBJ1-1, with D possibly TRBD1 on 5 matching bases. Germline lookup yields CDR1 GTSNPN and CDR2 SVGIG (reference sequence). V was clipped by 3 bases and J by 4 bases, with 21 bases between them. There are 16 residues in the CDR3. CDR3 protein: CAWSATAGRVGTEAFF. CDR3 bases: TGTGCCTGGAGCGCTACTGCTGGCAGGGTAGGCACTGAAGCTTTCTTT.

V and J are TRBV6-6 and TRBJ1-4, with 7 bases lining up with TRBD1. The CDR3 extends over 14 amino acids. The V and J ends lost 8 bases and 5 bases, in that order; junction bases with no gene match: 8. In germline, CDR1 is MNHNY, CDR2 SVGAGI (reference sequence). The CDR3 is CASLFPGQNEKLFF. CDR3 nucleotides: TGTGCCAGCCTCTTTCCGGGACAGAATGAAAAACTGTTTTTT.

The CDR3 nucleotides read TGTGCCAGCAGCTTAGTCAGCTACAATGAGCAGTTCTTC. Its translation: CASSLVSYNEQFF. The chain couples TRBV11-3 to TRBJ2-1; D gene ambiguous. Per germline, CDR1 SGHNT and CDR2 YENEEA. The CDR3 spans 13 residues. V was trimmed by 1 base and J by 3 bases, leaving 4 bases between them.

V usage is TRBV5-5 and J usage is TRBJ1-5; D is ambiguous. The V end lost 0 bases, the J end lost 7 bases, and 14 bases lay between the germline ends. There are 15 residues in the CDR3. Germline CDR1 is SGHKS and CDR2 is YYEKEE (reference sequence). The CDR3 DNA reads TGTGCCAGCAGCTTGGACCCTCCTACCTACCAGCCCCAGCATTTT. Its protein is CASSLDPPTYQPQHF.

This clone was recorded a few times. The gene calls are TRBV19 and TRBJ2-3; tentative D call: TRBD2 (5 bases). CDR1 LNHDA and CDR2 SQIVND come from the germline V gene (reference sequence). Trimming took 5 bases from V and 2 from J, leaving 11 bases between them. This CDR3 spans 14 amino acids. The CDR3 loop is CASSEAVTTDTQYF. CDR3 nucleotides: TGTGCCAGTAGTGAAGCGGTTACCACAGATACGCAGTATTTT.

CDR3 nucleotides: TGTGCCAGCAGTGTGGAGGCGGGGCCTAATGAAAAACTGTTTTTT. It codes for CASSVEAGPNEKLFF. J is TRBJ1-4 and V is TRBV6-6; D might be TRBD1 (5 bases). Deletions cut 5 bases from V and 3 bases from J, with 13 bases between. The germline CDR1 and CDR2 sequences are MNHNY and SVGAGI (reference sequence). The CDR3 totals 15 residues.

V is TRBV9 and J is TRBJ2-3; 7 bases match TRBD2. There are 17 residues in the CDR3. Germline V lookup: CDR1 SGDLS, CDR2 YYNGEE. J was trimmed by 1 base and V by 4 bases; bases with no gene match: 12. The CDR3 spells CASSHPPGGIGTDTQYF. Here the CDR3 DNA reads TGTGCCAGCAGCCACCCGCCCGGGGGGATAGGCACAGATACGCAGTATTTT. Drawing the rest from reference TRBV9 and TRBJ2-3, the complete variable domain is DSGVTQTPKHLITATGQRVTLRCSPRSGDLSVYWYQQSLDQGLQFLIQYYNGEERAKGNILERFSAQQFPDLHSELNLSSLELGDSALYFCASSHPPGGIGTDTQYFGPGTRLTVL.

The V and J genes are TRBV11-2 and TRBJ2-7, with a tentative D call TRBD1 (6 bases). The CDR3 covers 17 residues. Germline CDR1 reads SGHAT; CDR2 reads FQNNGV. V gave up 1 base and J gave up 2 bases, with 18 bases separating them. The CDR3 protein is CASSLGGLGDTTYEQYF. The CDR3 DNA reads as TGTGCCAGCAGCTTAGGTGGGTTGGGGGACACTACCTACGAGCAGTACTTC.

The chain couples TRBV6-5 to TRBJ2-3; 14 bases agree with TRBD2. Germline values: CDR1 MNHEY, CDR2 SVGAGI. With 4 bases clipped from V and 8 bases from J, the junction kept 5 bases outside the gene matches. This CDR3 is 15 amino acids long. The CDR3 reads CASSSGTSGRSTQYF. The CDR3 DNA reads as TGTGCCAGCAGTTCCGGGACTAGCGGGAGATCTACGCAGTATTTT.

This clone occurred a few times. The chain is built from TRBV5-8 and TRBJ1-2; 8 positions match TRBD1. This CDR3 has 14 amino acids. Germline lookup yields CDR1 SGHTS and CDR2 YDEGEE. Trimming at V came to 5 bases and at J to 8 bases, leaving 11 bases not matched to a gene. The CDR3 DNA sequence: TGTGCCAGCAGTCGACAGGGGAGGGGGGAAGGCTACACCTTC. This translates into CASSRQGRGEGYTF.

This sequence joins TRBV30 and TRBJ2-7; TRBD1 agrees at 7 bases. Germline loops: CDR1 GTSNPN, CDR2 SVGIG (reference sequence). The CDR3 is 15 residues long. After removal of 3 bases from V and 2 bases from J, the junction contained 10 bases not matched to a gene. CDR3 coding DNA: TGTGCCTGGAGGAGGAACACAGGGGCGCCCTACGAGCAGTACTTC. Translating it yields CAWRRNTGAPYEQYF.

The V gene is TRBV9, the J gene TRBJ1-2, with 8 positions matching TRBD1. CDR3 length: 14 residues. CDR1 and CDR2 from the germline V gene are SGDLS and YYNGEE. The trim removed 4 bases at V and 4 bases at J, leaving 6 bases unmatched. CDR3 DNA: TGTGCCAGCAGCCCACAAGGGACAGGCTATGGCTACACCTTC. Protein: CASSPQGTGYGYTF. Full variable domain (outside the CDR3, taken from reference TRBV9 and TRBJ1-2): DSGVTQTPKHLITATGQRVTLRCSPRSGDLSVYWYQQSLDQGLQFLIQYYNGEERAKGNILERFSAQQFPDLHSELNLSSLELGDSALYFCASSPQGTGYGYTFGSGTRLTVV.

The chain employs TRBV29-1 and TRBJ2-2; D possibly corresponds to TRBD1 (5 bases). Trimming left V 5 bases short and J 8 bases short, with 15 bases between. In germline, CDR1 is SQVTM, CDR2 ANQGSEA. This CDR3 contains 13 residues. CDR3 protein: CSVTTVVGGELFF. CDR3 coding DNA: TGCAGCGTTACGACAGTGGTCGGAGGGGAGCTGTTTTTT.